Below are 21 T cell receptor beta chains sequenced from a single sample in a study of blood T cell repertoires in COVID-19. Clones were read by immunoSEQ multiplex PCR, and TCRdb kept only the in-frame ones, dropping some. The sample gives about 88,000 clones, approximately 89% of which show up once; roughly 5.2% is in the top ten. Sequenced: peripheral blood. Receptors originate from a woman at least 80 years old with active COVID-19.

This chain connects TRBV7-2 to TRBJ1-2, with TRBD1 identical over 7 bases. Germline lookup yields CDR1 SGHTA and CDR2 FQGNSA. Unmatched junction bases numbered 4, after V lost 2 bases and J lost 1 base. CDR3 length: 15 residues. CDR3 sequence: CASSLLRDSNYGYTF. The CDR3 coding sequence is TGTGCCAGCAGCTTACTCCGGGACAGTAACTATGGCTACACCTTC. The variable domain in full, completed from reference TRBV7-2 and TRBJ1-2, reads GAGVSQSPSNKVTEKGKDVELRCDPISGHTALYWYRQSLGQGLEFLIYFQGNSAPDKSGLPSDRFSAERTGGSVSTLTIQRTQQEDSAVYLCASSLLRDSNYGYTFGSGTRLTVV.

This clone was observed a handful of times. The chain joins TRBV28 to TRBJ1-6; the D is unclear. Germline assignment: CDR1 MDHEN and CDR2 SYDVKM. This CDR3 region has 14 residues. Trimming stripped 1 base from V and 8 bases from J, with 9 bases between. CDR3 protein: CASSLSVTDSPLHF. CDR3 coding DNA: TGTGCCAGCAGTTTATCCGTAACGGATTCACCCCTCCACTTT.

This rearrangement joins TRBV11-3 to TRBJ1-3; D is undetermined. Germline CDR1 and CDR2: SGHNT and YENEEA. The CDR3 spans 12 residues. The V gene lost 0 bases and the J gene lost 7 bases, with 4 bases spanning the gap. CDR3 nucleotide sequence: TGTGCCAGCAGCTTAGATGCGAACACCATATATTTT. This codes for CASSLDANTIYF.

This chain connects TRBV28 to TRBJ2-7, with 12 bases matching TRBD2. V shed 6 bases, J shed 0 bases, and the junction held 9 bases outside the gene matches. The CDR3 extends over 17 amino acids. From germline, CDR1 is MDHEN and CDR2 SYDVKM. The CDR3 spells CASRIGTSGPSSYEQYF. CDR3 bases: TGTGCCAGCAGGATCGGGACTAGCGGGCCGAGCTCCTACGAGCAGTACTTC.

The chain carries TRBV7-8 and TRBJ2-7; tentative D call: TRBD1 (6 bases). The CDR3 consists of 12 residues. Germline loops: CDR1 SGHVS, CDR2 FQNEAQ. V was cut by 4 bases and J by 5 bases, with 9 bases left in between. The CDR3 sequence is CASSSQGHEQYF. CDR3 DNA: TGTGCCAGCAGCTCACAGGGCCACGAGCAGTACTTC.

The sample holds a few counts of this clone. J is TRBJ2-7 and V is TRBV28, with TRBD2 matching over 8 bases. The trim removed 4 bases at V and 5 bases at J, leaving 19 bases unmatched. The germline gives CDR1 MDHEN, CDR2 SYDVKM. This CDR3 spans 18 amino acids. In DNA, the CDR3 is TGTGCCAGCAGTTCAATCGTGACGAGCGGGAGATGGAGGGACGAGCAGTACTTC. Protein: CASSSIVTSGRWRDEQYF.

The chain links TRBV27 to TRBJ2-3; the match to TRBD2 covers 9 bases. Germline V gene sequence: CDR1 MNHEY, CDR2 SMNVEV (reference sequence). The junction had 9 bases not matched to a gene; V was cut back by 4 bases and J by 4 bases. CDR3 length equals 16 residues. The CDR3, as DNA: TGTGCCAGCAGTTCCCGAGGGACTAGCTTAGCAGATACGCAGTATTTT. This encodes CASSSRGTSLADTQYF.

The chain employs TRBV7-2 and TRBJ2-5; 8 bases map to TRBD2. Per the germline V gene, CDR1 is SGHTA and CDR2 is FQGNSA. This CDR3 region has 14 residues. J lost 9 bases, V lost 5 bases, and 11 bases had no gene match. In DNA, the CDR3 is TGTGCCAGCAGCCCAGCGCGGGGGGTCATGGCCCAGTACTTC. Its translation is CASSPARGVMAQYF.

The chain joins TRBV3-1 (or the pseudogene TRBV3-2) to TRBJ1-4, with TRBD1 matching 8 bases. Unmatched junction bases numbered 2, after V lost 7 bases and J lost 7 bases. The CDR3 runs to 12 residues. Germline loops: CDR1 LGHDT, CDR2 YNNKEL (reference sequence). The CDR3 region has the DNA TGTGCCAGCACAGGGGGCGGTGAAAAACTGTTTTTT. It encodes CASTGGGEKLFF.

V is TRBV19 and J is TRBJ1-5; a weak D match, TRBD1 (5 bases). Germline V gene lookup returns CDR1 LNHDA and CDR2 SQIVND (reference sequence). The CDR3 is 16 amino acids. The V end was cut by 2 bases, the J end by 7 bases, with 18 bases between. As DNA, the CDR3 is TGTGCCAGTAGTATACGGGGGTCGGGGGTCGGCCAGCCCCAGCATTTT. Its protein product is CASSIRGSGVGQPQHF. Based on the CDR3 plus reference TRBV19 and TRBJ1-5, the full variable domain is DGGITQSPKYLFRKEGQNVTLSCEQNLNHDAMYWYRQDPGQGLRLIYYSQIVNDFQKGDIAEGYSVSREKKESFPLTVTSAQKNPTAFYLCASSIRGSGVGQPQHFGDGTRLSIL.

The chain recombines TRBV30 with TRBJ2-5; TRBD1 might be the D (5 bases). Per germline, CDR1 GTSNPN and CDR2 SVGIG (reference sequence). The V end was cut by 4 bases, the J end by 4 bases, with 13 bases between. The CDR3 has 13 amino acids. The DNA for the CDR3 is TGTGCCTGGACCGACCCCCAGGGAGAGACCCAGTACTTC. Encoded protein: CAWTDPQGETQYF.

This clone was seen a single time. Being one base from a much bigger clone, this may be a read error. The CDR3 reads CASSYSTGAYEQYF. CDR3 nucleotide sequence: TGTGCCAGCAGTTACTCCACAGGGGCCTACGAGCAGTACTTC. The V and J genes are TRBV6-5 and TRBJ2-7; 7 bases agree with TRBD1. The trim removed 0 bases at V and 2 bases at J, leaving 1 base unmatched. CDR3 length: 14 residues. Germline V gene lookup returns CDR1 MNHEY and CDR2 SVGAGI.

The genes are TRBV11-2 and TRBJ2-5; TRBD2 aligns across 7 bases. The V gene end was trimmed by 3 bases and the J gene end by 3 bases; junction bases not matched to a gene: 4. The V gene's germline CDR1 is SGHAT and CDR2 FQNNGV. This CDR3 is 14 amino acids long. Written as DNA, the CDR3 is TGTGCCAGCAGCTTTGAGGCGGGAGAAGAGACCCAGTACTTC. This translates into CASSFEAGEETQYF.

The V call is TRBV18, the J call TRBJ2-1, with TRBD2 identical over 12 bases. With V trimmed by 3 bases and J by 4 bases, 4 bases remained unmatched. CDR1 is KGHSH and CDR2 is LQKENI in the germline V gene. The CDR3 spans 16 residues. The CDR3 region is CASSPATSGSYNEQFF. The CDR3 DNA reads TGTGCCAGCTCACCCGCGACTAGCGGGAGTTACAATGAGCAGTTCTTC.

This clone appeared once. The rearrangement uses TRBV19 and TRBJ2-1; the D is unclear. The CDR3 totals 13 residues. V was shortened by 5 bases and J by 10 bases, with 15 bases between the two germline ends. Germline-derived CDR1 and CDR2 are LNHDA and SQIVND (reference sequence). CDR3 sequence (DNA): TGTGCCAGTAGTCCCCAAAGCCGTCGGGAGCAGTTCTTC. This translates into CASSPQSRREQFF.

This chain connects TRBV13 to TRBJ1-4; no firm D call. This CDR3 is built from 13 residues. The V gene's germline CDR1 is PRHDT and CDR2 FYEKMQ (reference sequence). V lost 7 bases to trimming and J lost 5 bases, with 11 bases between them. The CDR3 sequence: CASNPQWNEKLFF. In DNA, the CDR3 is TGTGCCAGCAATCCACAATGGAATGAAAAACTGTTTTTT.

The gene calls are TRBV24-1 and TRBJ2-2; 12 nucleotides match TRBD2. The ends lost 0 bases at V and 2 bases at J; junction bases unmatched: 6. The germline CDR1 and CDR2 sequences are KGHDR and SFDVKD. This CDR3 contains 19 residues. CDR3 in DNA: TGTGCCACCAGTGATTTGCGAGCTAGCGGGAGGGCCAACACCGGGGAGCTGTTTTTT. Encoded protein: CATSDLRASGRANTGELFF.

The V call is TRBV18, the J call TRBJ2-7; 12 bases line up with TRBD2. CDR1 and CDR2 (germline): KGHSH, LQKENI. CDR3 length: 15 residues. V lost 4 bases to trimming and J lost 5 bases; unmatched junction nucleotides: 6. The CDR3: CASSRGTSGFDEQYF. CDR3 coding DNA: TGTGCCAGCTCACGAGGGACTAGCGGGTTTGACGAGCAGTACTTC.

The chain combines TRBV4-2 with TRBJ1-4, with 7 bases identical to TRBD1. Germline CDR1 and CDR2: LGHNA and YNFKEQ. The CDR3 consists of 13 residues. J was trimmed by 8 bases and V by 4 bases; bases with no gene match: 4. CDR3 amino acids: CASSLDRDEKLFF. CDR3 bases: TGTGCCAGCAGCCTCGACAGGGACGAAAAACTGTTTTTT.

The chain couples TRBV27 to TRBJ2-7; 8 bases line up with TRBD2. The CDR3 length is 13 residues. V dropped 8 bases and J dropped 1; count of bases not matched to a gene: 4. Germline-derived CDR1 and CDR2 are MNHEY and SMNVEV (reference sequence). The chain's CDR3 is CASGRGDSYEQYF. CDR3 DNA sequence: TGTGCCAGCGGGCGGGGGGATTCCTACGAGCAGTACTTC.

This chain connects TRBV2 to TRBJ2-1; TRBD2 agrees at 7 bases. V lost 4 bases to trimming and J lost 5 bases; unmatched junction nucleotides: 5. The CDR3 consists of 14 residues. CDR1 SNHLY and CDR2 FYNNEI come from the germline V gene. CDR3 loop: CASSASGNDNEQFF. CDR3 bases: TGTGCCAGCAGTGCTAGCGGCAATGACAATGAGCAGTTCTTC.